This TCR beta chain is drawn from a study of OX40 agonist ivuxolimab in advanced cancers. Study-level background: Patients in the trial were receiving intravenous ivuxolimab every 2 weeks, at doses of 0.01 to 10 mg/kg. Dose-escalation patients were diagnosed with hepatocellular carcinoma, melanoma, renal cell cancer or head and neck cancer. A history of anti-PD-1, anti-PD-L1 or anti-CTLA-4 therapy was acceptable, and approximately 41% had some.

Profiling relied on immunoSEQ multiplex PCR, and the TCRdb table lists in-frame clones only, not all of them. Of some 67,000 clones in the sample, approximately 89% were seen once. Turning to this clone: Its antigen is unidentified.

Study results and caveats: Clonal expansion among partial responders at 0.1-3.0 mg/kg ranked near the lowest.

The receptor was isolated from an adult with an advanced solid tumor such as melanoma, head and neck, liver or kidney cancer. The sequencing used CD4+ or CD8+ T cells sorted from blood, collected in a trial of the OX40 agonist ivuxolimab.

The CDR3, as DNA: TGTGCCAGCAGCTCAAGGACAGGGGGCTCTGAAAAACTGTTTTTT. Translation gives CASSSRTGGSEKLFF. The V gene is TRBV5-4, the J gene TRBJ1-4; 11 bases are a match to TRBD1. The CDR3 runs to 15 residues. The germline gives CDR1 SGHNT, CDR2 YYREEE (reference sequence). The V gene end was trimmed by 3 bases and the J gene end by 7 bases; junction bases not matched to a gene: 5.